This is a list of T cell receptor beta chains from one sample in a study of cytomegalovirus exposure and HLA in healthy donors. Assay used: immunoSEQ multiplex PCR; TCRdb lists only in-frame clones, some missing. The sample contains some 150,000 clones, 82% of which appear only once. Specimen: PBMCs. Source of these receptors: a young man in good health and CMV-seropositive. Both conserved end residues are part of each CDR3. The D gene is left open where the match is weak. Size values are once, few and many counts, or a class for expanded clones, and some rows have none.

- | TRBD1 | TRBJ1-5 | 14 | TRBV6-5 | TGTGCCAGCAGTTACCGCAGGGGGCAACAGCCCCAGCATTTT | CASSYRRGQQPQHF
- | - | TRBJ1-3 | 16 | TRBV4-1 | TGCGCCAGCAGCCAAATACAGGGAAGTTCTGGAAACACCATATATTTT | CASSQIQGSSGNTIYF
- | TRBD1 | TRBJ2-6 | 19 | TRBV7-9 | TGTGCCAGCAGCTTAAGTGCTCGGACAGGGAGCACTGGGGCCAACGTCCTGACTTTC | CASSLSARTGSTGANVLTF
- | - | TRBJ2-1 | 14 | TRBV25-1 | TGTGCCAGCAGTGAATCCGGCGGATACAATGAGCAGTTCTTC | CASSESGGYNEQFF
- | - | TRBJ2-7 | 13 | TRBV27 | TGTGCCAGCAGTATAGCGGAAACCTACGAGCAGTACTTC | CASSIAETYEQYF
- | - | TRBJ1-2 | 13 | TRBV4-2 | TGTGCCAGCAGCCAGCAGGAACTCTATGGCTACACCTTC | CASSQQELYGYTF
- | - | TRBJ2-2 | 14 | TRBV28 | TGTGCCAGCACCTTGAGTGTGGTCACCGGGGAGCTGTTTTTT | CASTLSVVTGELFF
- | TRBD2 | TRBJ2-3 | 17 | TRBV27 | TGTGCCAGCAGTCGACAACGGACTAGCGGGAGCAGAGATACGCAGTATTTT | CASSRQRTSGSRDTQYF
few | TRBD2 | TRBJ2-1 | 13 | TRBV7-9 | TGTGCCAGCAGCCCAACTAGCGGCAATGAGCAGTTCTTC | CASSPTSGNEQFF
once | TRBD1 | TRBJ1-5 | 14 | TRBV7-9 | TGTGCCAGCAGCCCTCGACAGGGAGAGCAGCCCCAGCATTTT | CASSPRQGEQPQHF
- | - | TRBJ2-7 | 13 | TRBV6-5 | TGTGCCAGCAGTTACAAACAGGGAGACGAGCAGTACTTC | CASSYKQGDEQYF
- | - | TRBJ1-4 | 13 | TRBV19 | TGTGCCAGTGCCAGGGCAAGTCTTGAAAAACTGTTTTTT | CASARASLEKLFF
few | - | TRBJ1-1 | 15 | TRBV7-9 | TGTGCCAGCAGCCCCGACATGGCAGCTCGATCTGAAGCTTTCTTT | CASSPDMAARSEAFF
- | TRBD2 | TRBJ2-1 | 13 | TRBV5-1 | TGCGCCAGCAGCAAGCGGGGGTACAATGAGCAGTTCTTC | CASSKRGYNEQFF
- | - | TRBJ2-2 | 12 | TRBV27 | TGTGCCAGCAGACGAGCGGGCGGGGAGCTGTTTTTT | CASRRAGGELFF
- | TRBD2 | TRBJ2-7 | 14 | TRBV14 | TGTGCCAGCAGCTTTAGCGGGAAGCGGTACGAGCAGTACTTC | CASSFSGKRYEQYF
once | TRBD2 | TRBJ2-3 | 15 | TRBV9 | TGTGCCAGCAGCGTAGGGCGGGAGGGGCGGGATACGCAGTATTTT | CASSVGREGRDTQYF
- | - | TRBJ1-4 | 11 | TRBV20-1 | TGCAGTGCTAGAGGAGGGGAAAAACTGTTTTTT | CSARGGEKLFF
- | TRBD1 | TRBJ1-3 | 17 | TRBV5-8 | TGTGCCAGCAGCTTGGGGACAGGCCGGAGCTCTGGAAACACCATATATTTT | CASSLGTGRSSGNTIYF
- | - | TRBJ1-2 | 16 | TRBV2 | TGTGCCAGCTTATCCCCAGCGAATACAAGGAACTATGGCTACACCTTC | CASLSPANTRNYGYTF
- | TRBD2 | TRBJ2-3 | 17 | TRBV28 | TGTGCCAGCAGTTCCTATGGACTAGCGGGAAGCACAGATACGCAGTATTTT | CASSSYGLAGSTDTQYF
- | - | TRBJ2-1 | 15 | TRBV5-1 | TGCGCCAGCAACCCGGGGGTTGGGCCCTACAATGAGCAGTTCTTC | CASNPGVGPYNEQFF
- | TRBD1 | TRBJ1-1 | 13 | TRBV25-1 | TGTGCCAGCAACCGGCCGGGACAGGGCGAAGCTTTCTTT | CASNRPGQGEAFF
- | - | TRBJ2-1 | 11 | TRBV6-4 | TGTGCCAGCAGTGAGAACTTCCTTCAGTTCTTC | CASSENFLQFF
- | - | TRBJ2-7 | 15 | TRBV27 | TGTGCCGGCAGTCCCCCGGGACTCTCGCCTTACGAGCAGTACTTC | CAGSPPGLSPYEQYF
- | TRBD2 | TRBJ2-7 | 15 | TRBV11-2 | TGTGCCAGCAGCGTTAAACTAGCGGGAGTTGGGGAGCAGTACTTC | CASSVKLAGVGEQYF
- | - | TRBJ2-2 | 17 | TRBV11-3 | TGTGCCAGCAGCTTAGGGAGGCTGGCGGGAAGCACCGGGGAGCTGTTTTTT | CASSLGRLAGSTGELFF
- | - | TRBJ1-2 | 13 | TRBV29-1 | TGCAGCGTTGAAGAGGTTTGGGGGGGTGGCTACACCTTC | CSVEEVWGGGYTF
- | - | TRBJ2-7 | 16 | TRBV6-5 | TGTGCCAGCAGTTACTCCGCAGGGTATTCCGCGGACGAGCAGTACTTC | CASSYSAGYSADEQYF
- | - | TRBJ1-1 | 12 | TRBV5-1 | TGCGCCAGCAGCGTCGGGGACACTGAAGCTTTCTTT | CASSVGDTEAFF
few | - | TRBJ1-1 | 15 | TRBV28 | TGTGCCAGCAATCCCCATGGCGGGGGTGGGTCTGAAGCTTTCTTT | CASNPHGGGGSEAFF
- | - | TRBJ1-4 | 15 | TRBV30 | TGTGCCTGGAGTGTACATTCAGTACTAAATGAAAAACTGTTTTTT | CAWSVHSVLNEKLFF
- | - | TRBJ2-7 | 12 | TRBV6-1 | TGTGCCAGCGGGGTCCAGGGTTACGAGCAGTACTTC | CASGVQGYEQYF
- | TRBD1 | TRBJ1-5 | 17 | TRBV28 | TGTGCCAGCAGCTTGGACAGGGGGCTTCGACGCAATCAGCCCCAGCATTTT | CASSLDRGLRRNQPQHF
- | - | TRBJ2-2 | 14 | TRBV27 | TGTGCCAGCAGTTTGTTGAGTCCTGGCGGGGAGCTGTTTTTT | CASSLLSPGGELFF
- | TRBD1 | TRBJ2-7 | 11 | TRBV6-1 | TGTGCCAGCAGGGGACAGGGGGAGCAGTACTTC | CASRGQGEQYF
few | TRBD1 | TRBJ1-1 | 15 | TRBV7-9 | TGTGCCAGCACCTGGACAGGGGTTGAAATGGGTGAAGCTTTCTTT | CASTWTGVEMGEAFF
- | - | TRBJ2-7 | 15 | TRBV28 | TGTGCCAGCAGTCCCTCCAGGGGAAGGCTTTACGAGCAGTACTTC | CASSPSRGRLYEQYF
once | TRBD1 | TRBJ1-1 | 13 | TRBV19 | TGTGCCAGTAGTACGGGGGACAGCCCCCGTGCTTTCTTT | CASSTGDSPRAFF
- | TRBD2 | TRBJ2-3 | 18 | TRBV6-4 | TGTGCCAGCAGTGACTCCCTGGGGATAGCGGGAAGGGCAGATACGCAGTATTTT | CASSDSLGIAGRADTQYF